One and the same sample provided the 19 T cell receptor beta chains below, sequenced in a study of cytomegalovirus exposure and HLA in healthy donors. The PCR made use of 60 Vbeta and 13 Jbeta primers. Clones were sequenced by immunoSEQ multiplex PCR, and TCRdb holds only the in-frame ones, with some missing. The sample contains under 200,000 clones, 84% of which appear only once. The sequenced sample consisted of PBMCs. The receptors originated from a boy younger than 10 in good health and CMV-seronegative.

CDR3 amino acids: CSVLVADYEQYF. The CDR3 nucleotides read TGCAGCGTGCTGGTAGCGGATTACGAGCAGTACTTC. The chain is built from TRBV29-1 and TRBJ2-7, with D perhaps TRBD2 (6 bases). This CDR3 has 12 amino acids. The germline CDR1 and CDR2 sequences are SQVTM and ANQGSEA. The germline V and J ends were trimmed by 6 bases and 4 bases, with 13 bases remaining between them.

This clone was picked up one time. The chain couples TRBV30 to TRBJ1-1, with 10 bases that match TRBD1. With 4 bases clipped from V and 2 bases from J, the junction kept 4 bases outside the gene matches. This CDR3 spans 14 amino acids. CDR1 is GTSNPN, CDR2 SVGIG, per germline (reference sequence). CDR3 DNA sequence: TGTGCCTGGACCAGGGACAGGGGAAACACTGAAGCTTTCTTT. It encodes CAWTRDRGNTEAFF.

The chain uses TRBV28 and TRBJ2-7; D may be TRBD2 (6 bases). The V and J ends lost 5 bases and 8 bases respectively, with 19 bases between them. This CDR3 comprises 14 residues. Germline V gene data show CDR1 as MDHEN and CDR2 as SYDVKM. CDR3 residues: CASSQTSSRGQQYF. DNA of the CDR3: TGTGCCAGCAGTCAGACTAGTTCACGCGGCCAGCAGTACTTC.

The genes are TRBV18 and TRBJ2-1, with a tentative D call TRBD2 (6 bases). Germline CDR1 KGHSH, CDR2 LQKENI. This CDR3 is built from 13 residues. V lost 3 bases and J lost 9, with 12 bases in between. The CDR3 coding sequence is TGTGCCAGCTCACCCCGAACGGGAGCTGAGCAGTTCTTC. It codes for CASSPRTGAEQFF.

This clone was found once. This rearrangement joins TRBV7-3 to TRBJ2-7, with 8 bases aligning to TRBD1. The CDR3 loop spans 15 amino acids. With V trimmed by 3 bases and J by 4 bases, 8 bases remained unmatched. Germline loops: CDR1 SGHTA, CDR2 FQGTGA. This chain's CDR3 is CASSLESTGAYEQYF. As DNA, the CDR3 is TGTGCCAGCAGCTTGGAGTCGACAGGGGCATACGAGCAGTACTTC.

The chain couples TRBV7-9 to TRBJ2-1; maybe TRBD2 (7 bases). Germline CDR1 and CDR2: SEHNR and FQNEAQ (reference sequence). V lost 7 bases, J lost 3 bases, and 13 bases lay in between. This CDR3 spans 14 amino acids. Here the CDR3 reads CASTEGDYYNEQFF. The CDR3 nucleotides read TGTGCCAGCACTGAGGGGGACTACTACAATGAGCAGTTCTTC.

The CDR3 loop is CASGTSSPYNEQFF. In nucleotides, the CDR3 is TGCGCCAGCGGGACTAGCTCCCCCTACAATGAGCAGTTCTTC. The chain joins TRBV10-2 to TRBJ2-1; 9 bases map to TRBD2. With V trimmed by 8 bases and J by 2 bases, 4 bases remained unmatched. CDR1 and CDR2 from the germline V gene are WSHSY and SAAADI. CDR3 length equals 14 residues.

The CDR3 nucleotides are TGTGCCAGCAGCTTAGGTGGGGCTGAGCAGTTCTTC. Residues: CASSLGGAEQFF. V usage is TRBV11-3 and J usage is TRBJ2-1, with D maybe TRBD1 (5 bases). CDR1 and CDR2 from the germline V gene are SGHNT and YENEEA. This CDR3 region has 12 residues. V dropped 1 base and J dropped 9 bases, with 7 bases sitting between them.

The genes are TRBV20-1 and TRBJ1-1, with a weak D call TRBD1 (6 bases). Trimming stripped 7 bases from V and 5 bases from J, with 11 bases between. This CDR3 has 11 residues. Germline V CDR1 and CDR2: DFQATT, SNEGSKA (reference sequence). In DNA form, the CDR3 reads TGCAGTGTCCGGCAGGGGACTGAAGCTTTCTTT. Translation: CSVRQGTEAFF.

The rearrangement joins TRBV5-4 to TRBJ2-7, with 7 bases aligning to TRBD1. The length of the CDR3 is 14 residues. Per germline, CDR1 SGHNT and CDR2 YYREEE (reference sequence). V lost 4 bases to trimming and J lost 2 bases; unmatched junction nucleotides: 6. The DNA for the CDR3 is TGTGCCAGCAGCATTCCCGGGACAGCCTACGAGCAGTACTTC. As protein: CASSIPGTAYEQYF.

The chain uses TRBV12-2 and TRBJ2-3; the listed D gene, TRBD2, was not tested against the DNA. TRBV12-2 is a documented pseudogene. There are 16 residues in the CDR3. CDR3: CASRVKLAGVPDTQYF. The CDR3 DNA reads as TGTGCAAGTCGCGTGAAACTAGCGGGAGTTCCAGATACGCAGTATTTT.

V usage is TRBV6-8 and J usage is TRBJ2-7; 8 bases are a match to TRBD1. The V and J ends lost 2 bases and 9 bases, in that order; junction bases with no gene match: 6. Germline-derived CDR1 and CDR2 are MNHGY and SAAAGT. The CDR3 runs to 13 residues. The CDR3 sequence is CASSYTDRVRQYF. DNA for the CDR3: TGTGCCAGCAGTTACACGGACAGGGTTAGGCAGTACTTC.

This clone was recorded once. This chain uses TRBV13 with TRBJ2-5; no clear D. The J call is uncertain, as TRBJ2-7 better fits the DNA end. Germline V gives CDR1 PRHDT, CDR2 FYEKMQ (reference sequence). The CDR3 contains 15 residues. CDR3 coding DNA: TGTGCCCACGGCGGTTTACCTCATCCTTCCTACGAGCAGTACTTC. It codes for CAHGGLPHPSYEQYF.

The V and J genes are TRBV29-1 and TRBJ1-1, with D tentatively TRBD1 (5 bases). Trimming pared 1 base from V and 5 bases from J, leaving 11 bases between. The CDR3 is made up of 13 amino acids. The germline V gene encodes CDR1 SQVTM and CDR2 ANQGSEA. CDR3 nucleotides: TGCAGCGTTGAAGGGGGGGACCAGACTGAAGCTTTCTTT. Its translation: CSVEGGDQTEAFF.

The CDR3 loop reads CASSLEGRVKNIQYF. The CDR3 bases are TGTGCCAGCAGCTTGGAGGGGAGGGTCAAAAACATTCAGTACTTC. The chain combines TRBV5-4 with TRBJ2-4; 7 nucleotides line up with TRBD2. The junction had 3 bases not matched to a gene; V was cut back by 0 bases and J by 3 bases. The CDR3 covers 15 residues. Germline V lookup: CDR1 SGHNT, CDR2 YYREEE (reference sequence).

This rearrangement joins TRBV10-3 to TRBJ2-1, with 13 bases identical to TRBD2. After removal of 5 bases from V and 8 bases from J, the junction contained 12 bases not matched to a gene. The CDR3 is made up of 17 amino acids. Germline lookup yields CDR1 ENHRY and CDR2 SYGVKD. DNA for the CDR3: TGTGCCATCAGTTGGGGACTAGCGGGGTTGGCTAGTGATGAGCAGTTCTTC. Translated: CAISWGLAGLASDEQFF.

This chain connects TRBV5-4 to TRBJ2-7; D remains unclear. V was clipped by 4 bases and J by 3 bases, with 14 bases between them. CDR3 size: 14 residues. In germline, CDR1 is SGHNT, CDR2 YYREEE (reference sequence). CDR3 sequence: CASSRLKNDYEQYF. The CDR3 region has the DNA TGTGCCAGCAGCCGCCTAAAGAACGACTACGAGCAGTACTTC.

This CDR3 reads CASSFDLDSSYEQYF. As DNA, the CDR3 is TGTGCCAGCAGCTTTGATCTCGACAGTAGCTACGAGCAGTACTTC. The gene calls are TRBV7-8 and TRBJ2-7; maybe TRBD1 (5 bases). With 3 bases removed from V and 3 bases from J, the gap between germline ends came to 15 bases. Germline CDR1 is SGHVS and CDR2 is FQNEAQ. The CDR3 length is 15 residues.

The chain has TRBV28 and TRBJ2-7; 8 bases line up with TRBD2. Germline-derived CDR1 and CDR2 are MDHEN and SYDVKM. The CDR3 is 14 residues long. V shed 4 bases and J 7 bases; nucleotides not matched to a gene: 9. CDR3 loop: CASSSLRGGSEQYF. CDR3 nucleotide sequence: TGTGCCAGCAGTTCACTACGGGGGGGCAGTGAGCAGTACTTC.